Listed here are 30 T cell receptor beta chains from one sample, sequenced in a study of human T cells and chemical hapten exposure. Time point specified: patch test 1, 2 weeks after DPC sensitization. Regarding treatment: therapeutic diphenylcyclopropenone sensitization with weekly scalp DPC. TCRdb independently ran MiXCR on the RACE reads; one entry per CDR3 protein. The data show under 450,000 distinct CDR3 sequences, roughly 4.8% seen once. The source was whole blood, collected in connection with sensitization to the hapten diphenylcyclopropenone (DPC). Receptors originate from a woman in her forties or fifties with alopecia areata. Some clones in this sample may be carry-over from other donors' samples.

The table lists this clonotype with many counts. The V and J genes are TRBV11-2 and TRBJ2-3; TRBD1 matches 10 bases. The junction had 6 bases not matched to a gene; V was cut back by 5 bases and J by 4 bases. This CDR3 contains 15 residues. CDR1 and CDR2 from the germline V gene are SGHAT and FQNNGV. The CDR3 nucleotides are TGTGCCAGCAGCCAGACAGGGGGCGCGTCAGATACGCAGTATTTT. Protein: CASSQTGGASDTQYF.

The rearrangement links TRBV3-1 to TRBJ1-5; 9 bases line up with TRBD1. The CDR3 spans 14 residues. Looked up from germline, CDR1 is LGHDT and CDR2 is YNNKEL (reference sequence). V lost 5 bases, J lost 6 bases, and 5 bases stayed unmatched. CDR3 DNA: TGTGCCAGCAGCTGGGGACAGGGAGGTCAGCCCCAGCATTTT. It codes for CASSWGQGGQPQHF.

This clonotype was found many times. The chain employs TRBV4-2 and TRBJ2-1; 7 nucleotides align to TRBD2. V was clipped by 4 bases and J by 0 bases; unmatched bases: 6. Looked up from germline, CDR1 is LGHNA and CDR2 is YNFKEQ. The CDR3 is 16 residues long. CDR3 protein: CASSRRSGGSYNEQFF. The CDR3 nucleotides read TGTGCCAGCAGCCGACGGTCGGGGGGCTCCTACAATGAGCAGTTCTTC.

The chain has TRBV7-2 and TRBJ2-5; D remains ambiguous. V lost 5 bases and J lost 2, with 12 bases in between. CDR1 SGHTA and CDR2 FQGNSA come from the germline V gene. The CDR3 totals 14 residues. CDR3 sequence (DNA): TGTGCCAGCAGCCCAGAGCCTTCGCAAGAGACCCAGTACTTC. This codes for CASSPEPSQETQYF.

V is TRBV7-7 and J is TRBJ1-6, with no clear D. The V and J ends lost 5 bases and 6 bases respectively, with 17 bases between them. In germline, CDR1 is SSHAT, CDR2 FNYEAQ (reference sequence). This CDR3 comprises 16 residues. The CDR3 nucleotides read TGTGCCAGCAGCCACCATGGTGCCACCTTTAATTCACCCCTCCACTTT. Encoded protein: CASSHHGATFNSPLHF. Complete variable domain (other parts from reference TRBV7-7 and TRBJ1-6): GAGVSQSPRYKVTKRGQDVTLRCDPISSHATLYWYQQALGQGPEFLTYFNYEAQPDKSGLPSDRFSAERPEGSISTLTIQRTEQRDSAMYRCASSHHGATFNSPLHFGNGTRLTVT.

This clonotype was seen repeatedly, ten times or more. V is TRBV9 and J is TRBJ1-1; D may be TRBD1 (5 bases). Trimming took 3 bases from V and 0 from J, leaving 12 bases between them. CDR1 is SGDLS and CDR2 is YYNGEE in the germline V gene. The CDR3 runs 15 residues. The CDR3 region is CASSGQTGMNTEAFF. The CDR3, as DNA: TGTGCCAGCAGCGGGCAAACAGGCATGAACACTGAAGCTTTCTTT.

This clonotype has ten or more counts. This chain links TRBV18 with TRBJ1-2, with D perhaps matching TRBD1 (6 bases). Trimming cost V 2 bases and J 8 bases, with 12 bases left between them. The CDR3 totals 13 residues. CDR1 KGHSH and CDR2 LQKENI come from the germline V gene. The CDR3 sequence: CASSPNGGQGYTF. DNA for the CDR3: TGTGCCAGCTCACCAAACGGGGGCCAGGGCTACACCTTC.

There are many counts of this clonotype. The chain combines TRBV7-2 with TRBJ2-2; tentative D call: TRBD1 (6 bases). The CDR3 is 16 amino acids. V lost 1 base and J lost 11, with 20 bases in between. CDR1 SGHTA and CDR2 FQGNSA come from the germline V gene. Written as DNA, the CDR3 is TGTGCCAGCAGCTTAGAGCTCAGGGACATCGGGTCCGAGCTGTTTTTT. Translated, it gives CASSLELRDIGSELFF.

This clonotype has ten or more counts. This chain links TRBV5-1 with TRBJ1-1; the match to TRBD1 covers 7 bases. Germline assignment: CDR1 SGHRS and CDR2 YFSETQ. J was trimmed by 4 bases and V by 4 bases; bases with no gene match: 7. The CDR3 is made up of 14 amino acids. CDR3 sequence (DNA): TGCGCCAGCAGCCAGAGGGGGCCAGGCACTGAAGCTTTCTTT. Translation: CASSQRGPGTEAFF.

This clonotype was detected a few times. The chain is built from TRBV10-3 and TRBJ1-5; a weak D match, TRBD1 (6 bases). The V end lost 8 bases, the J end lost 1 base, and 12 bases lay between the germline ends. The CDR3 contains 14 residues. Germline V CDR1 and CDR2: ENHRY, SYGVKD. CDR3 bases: TGTGCCATCGGGGGGACAACCAGCAATCAGCCCCAGCATTTT. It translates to CAIGGTTSNQPQHF.

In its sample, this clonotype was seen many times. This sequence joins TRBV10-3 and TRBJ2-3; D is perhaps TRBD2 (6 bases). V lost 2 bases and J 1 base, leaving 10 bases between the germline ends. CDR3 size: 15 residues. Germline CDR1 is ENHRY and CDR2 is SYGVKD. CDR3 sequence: CAISEGGIGTDTQYF. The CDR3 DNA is TGTGCCATCAGTGAGGGCGGGATAGGCACAGATACGCAGTATTTT.

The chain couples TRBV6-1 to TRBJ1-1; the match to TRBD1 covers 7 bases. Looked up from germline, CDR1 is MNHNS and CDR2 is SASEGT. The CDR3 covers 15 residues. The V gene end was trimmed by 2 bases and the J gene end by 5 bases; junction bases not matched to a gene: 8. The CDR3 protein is CASSEFSQGGTEAFF. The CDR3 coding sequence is TGTGCCAGCAGTGAATTTAGTCAGGGGGGGACTGAAGCTTTCTTT.

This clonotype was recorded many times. CDR3 sequence: CASSLDGADSGNTIYF. CDR3 DNA: TGCGCCAGCAGCTTGGATGGTGCTGACTCTGGAAACACCATATATTTT. The rearrangement uses TRBV5-1 and TRBJ1-3; D is ambiguous. With 0 bases removed from V and 0 bases from J, the gap between germline ends came to 10 bases. The CDR3 is 16 amino acids. CDR1 SGHRS and CDR2 YFSETQ come from the germline V gene.

Written as DNA, the CDR3 is TGTGCCAGCAGCCTGGCCAGCGGCATTGGGTACTTC. It is translated as CASSLASGIGYF. This chain connects TRBV11-2 to TRBJ2-5; possible D gene TRBD2, 5 bases. Germline loops: CDR1 SGHAT, CDR2 FQNNGV. Trimming pared 5 bases from V and 13 bases from J, leaving 17 bases between. CDR3 length equals 12 residues.

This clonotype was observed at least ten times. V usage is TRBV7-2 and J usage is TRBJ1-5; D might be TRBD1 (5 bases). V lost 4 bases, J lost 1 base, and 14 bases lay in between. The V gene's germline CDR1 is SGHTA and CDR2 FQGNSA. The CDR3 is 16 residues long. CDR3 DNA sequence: TGTGCCAGCAGCTACGGGGGACTCGGGAGCAATCAGCCCCAGCATTTT. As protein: CASSYGGLGSNQPQHF.

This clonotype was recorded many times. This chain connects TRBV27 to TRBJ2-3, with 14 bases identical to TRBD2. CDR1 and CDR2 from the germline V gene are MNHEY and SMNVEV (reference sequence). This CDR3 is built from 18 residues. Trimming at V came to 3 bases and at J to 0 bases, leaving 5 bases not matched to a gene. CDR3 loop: CASSLRLAGGPSTDTQYF. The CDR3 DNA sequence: TGTGCCAGCAGTTTGAGACTAGCGGGGGGGCCTAGCACAGATACGCAGTATTTT.

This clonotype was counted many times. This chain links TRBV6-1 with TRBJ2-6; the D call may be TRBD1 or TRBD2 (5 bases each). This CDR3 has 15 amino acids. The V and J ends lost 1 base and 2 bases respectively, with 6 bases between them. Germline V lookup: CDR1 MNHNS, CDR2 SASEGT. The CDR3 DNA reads TGTGCCAGCAGTGAAGTGGGGGCTGGGGCCAACGTCCTGACTTTC. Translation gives CASSEVGAGANVLTF.

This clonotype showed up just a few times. CDR3 amino acids: CASSAPQGSNTGELFF. CDR3 sequence (DNA): TGTGCCAGCAGCGCACCCCAGGGATCGAACACCGGGGAGCTGTTTTTT. The chain carries TRBV9 and TRBJ2-2, with D tentatively TRBD1 (5 bases). Trimming left V 3 bases short and J 0 bases short, with 12 bases between. CDR1 is SGDLS, CDR2 YYNGEE, per germline. There are 16 residues in the CDR3.

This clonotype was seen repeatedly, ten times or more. The CDR3 region is CASSEGLAVLGEQFF. Written as DNA, the CDR3 is TGTGCCAGCAGTGAAGGACTAGCGGTATTGGGGGAGCAGTTCTTC. The chain is built from TRBV2 and TRBJ2-1, with 9 bases lining up with TRBD2. The trim removed 1 base at V and 10 bases at J, leaving 8 bases unmatched. The CDR3 sequence is 15 residues long. Germline CDR1 and CDR2: SNHLY and FYNNEI.

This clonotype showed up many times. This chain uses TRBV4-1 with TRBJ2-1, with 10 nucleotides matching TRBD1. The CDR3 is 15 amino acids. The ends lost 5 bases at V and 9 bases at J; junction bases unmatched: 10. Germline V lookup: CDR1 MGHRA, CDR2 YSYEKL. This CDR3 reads CASSSRRDRGREQFF. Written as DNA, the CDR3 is TGCGCCAGCAGCTCTCGACGGGACAGGGGACGTGAGCAGTTCTTC.

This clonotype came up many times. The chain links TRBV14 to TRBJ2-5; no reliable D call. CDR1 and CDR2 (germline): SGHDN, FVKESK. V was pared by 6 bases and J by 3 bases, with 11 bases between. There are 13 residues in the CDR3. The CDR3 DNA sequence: TGTGCCAGCAGTGACCTAGATGAAGAGACCCAGTACTTC. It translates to CASSDLDEETQYF.

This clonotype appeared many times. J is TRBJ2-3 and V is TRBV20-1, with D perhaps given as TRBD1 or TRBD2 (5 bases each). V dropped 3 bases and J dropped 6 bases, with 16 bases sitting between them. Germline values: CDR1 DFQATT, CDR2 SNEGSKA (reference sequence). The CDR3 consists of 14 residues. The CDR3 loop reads CSARVRGVVDTQYF. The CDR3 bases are TGCAGTGCTAGGGTCAGAGGGGTTGTTGATACGCAGTATTTT.

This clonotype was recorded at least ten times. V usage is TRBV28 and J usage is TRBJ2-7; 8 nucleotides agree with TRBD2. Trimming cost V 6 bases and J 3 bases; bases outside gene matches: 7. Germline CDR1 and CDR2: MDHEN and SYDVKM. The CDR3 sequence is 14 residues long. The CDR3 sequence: CASSRSGTRYEQYF. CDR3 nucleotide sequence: TGTGCCAGCAGCCGTAGCGGGACCCGCTACGAGCAGTACTTC.

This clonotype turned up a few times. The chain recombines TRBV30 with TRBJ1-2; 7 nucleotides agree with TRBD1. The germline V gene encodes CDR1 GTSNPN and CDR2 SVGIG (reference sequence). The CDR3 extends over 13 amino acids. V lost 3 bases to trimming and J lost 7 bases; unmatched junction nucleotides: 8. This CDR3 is CAWRAGGNRGYTF. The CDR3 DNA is TGTGCCTGGAGGGCAGGGGGGAATCGTGGCTACACCTTC.

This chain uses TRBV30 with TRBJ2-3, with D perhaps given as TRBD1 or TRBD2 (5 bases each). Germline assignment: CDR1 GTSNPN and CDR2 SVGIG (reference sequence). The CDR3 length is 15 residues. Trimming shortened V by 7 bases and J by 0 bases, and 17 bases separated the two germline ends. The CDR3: CASTSGTSSTDTQYF. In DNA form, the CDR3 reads TGTGCCTCCACTTCTGGGACGTCAAGCACAGATACGCAGTATTTT.

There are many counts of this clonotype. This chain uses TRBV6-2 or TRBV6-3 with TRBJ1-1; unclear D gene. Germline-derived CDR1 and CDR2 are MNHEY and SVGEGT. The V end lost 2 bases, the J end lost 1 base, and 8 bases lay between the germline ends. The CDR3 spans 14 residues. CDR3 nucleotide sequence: TGTGCCAGCAGTTACGGGGTAGAGAACACTGAAGCTTTCTTT. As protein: CASSYGVENTEAFF.

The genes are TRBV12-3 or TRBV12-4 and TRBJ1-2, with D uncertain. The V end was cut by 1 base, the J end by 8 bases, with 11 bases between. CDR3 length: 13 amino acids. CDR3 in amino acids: CASSLEEGYGYTF. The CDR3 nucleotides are TGTGCCAGCAGTTTAGAGGAAGGGTACGGCTACACCTTC.

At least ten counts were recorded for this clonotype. CDR3 bases: TGCGCCAGCAGCCAAGATCTGACGGTTCAGCGGGAGCTGTTTTTT. Encoded protein: CASSQDLTVQRELFF. The gene calls are TRBV4-3 and TRBJ2-2; D ambiguous. This CDR3 spans 15 amino acids. Trimming removed 0 bases at V and 9 bases at J, with 14 bases between. The germline V gene encodes CDR1 LGHNA and CDR2 YSLEER.

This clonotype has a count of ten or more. CDR3 region: CASSPRVAGGPGELFF. As DNA, the CDR3 is TGTGCCAGCAGTCCACGTGTAGCGGGGGGGCCCGGGGAGCTGTTTTTT. The gene calls are TRBV6-6 and TRBJ2-2; 11 bases are shared with TRBD2. CDR1 and CDR2 from the germline V gene are MNHNY and SVGAGI (reference sequence). V gave up 5 bases and J gave up 6 bases; unmatched junction bases: 8. The CDR3 has 16 amino acids.

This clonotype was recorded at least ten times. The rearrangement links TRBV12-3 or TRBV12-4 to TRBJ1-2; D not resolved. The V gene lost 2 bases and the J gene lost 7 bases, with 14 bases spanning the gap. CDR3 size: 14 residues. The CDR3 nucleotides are TGTGCCAGCAGTTTACCGGCTGGGAGGACTGGCTACACCTTC. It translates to CASSLPAGRTGYTF.